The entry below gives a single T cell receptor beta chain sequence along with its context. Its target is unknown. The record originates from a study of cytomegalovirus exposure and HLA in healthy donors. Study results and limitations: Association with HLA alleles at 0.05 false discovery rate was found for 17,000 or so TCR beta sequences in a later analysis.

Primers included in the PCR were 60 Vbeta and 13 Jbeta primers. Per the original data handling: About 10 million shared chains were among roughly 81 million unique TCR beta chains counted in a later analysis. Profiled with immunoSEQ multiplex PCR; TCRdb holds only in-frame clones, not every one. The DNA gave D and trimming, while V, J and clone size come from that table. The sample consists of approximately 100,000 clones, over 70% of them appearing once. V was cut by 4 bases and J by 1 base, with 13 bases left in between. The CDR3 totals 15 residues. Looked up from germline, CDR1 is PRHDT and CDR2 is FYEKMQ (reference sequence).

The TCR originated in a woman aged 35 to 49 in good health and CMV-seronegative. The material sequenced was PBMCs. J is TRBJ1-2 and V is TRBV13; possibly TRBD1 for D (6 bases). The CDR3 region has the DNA TGTGCCAGCAGCTCCCAGGGGCGGCGTAACTATGGCTACACCTTC. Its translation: CASSSQGRRNYGYTF.